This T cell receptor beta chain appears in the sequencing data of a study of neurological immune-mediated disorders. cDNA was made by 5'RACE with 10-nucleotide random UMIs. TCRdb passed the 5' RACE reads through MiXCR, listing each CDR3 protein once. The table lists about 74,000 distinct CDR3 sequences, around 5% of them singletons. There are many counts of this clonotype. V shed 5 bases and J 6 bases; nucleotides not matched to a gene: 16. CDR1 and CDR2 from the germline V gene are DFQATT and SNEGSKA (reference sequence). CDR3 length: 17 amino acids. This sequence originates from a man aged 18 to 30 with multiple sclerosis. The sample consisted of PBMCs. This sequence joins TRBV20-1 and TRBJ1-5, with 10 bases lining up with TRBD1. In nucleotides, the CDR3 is TGCAGTGCTTGTCCCGGGACAGGGGATCCTACCATTCAGCCCCAGCATTTT. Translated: CSACPGTGDPTIQPQHF.